This T cell receptor beta chain was identified during a study of blood T cell repertoires in COVID-19. The CDR3 runs to 16 residues. Trimming at V came to 1 base and at J to 3 bases, leaving 4 bases not matched to a gene. CDR1 MGHRA and CDR2 YSYEKL come from the germline V gene. Study processing details: Nucleated cell number was recorded as an estimate derived from reference gene primer amplification. TCRdb keeps only in-frame clones here, not all; method: immunoSEQ multiplex PCR. That table supplies the V and J calls and clone size; D and trimming were determined from the DNA. The sample contains 30,000 to 40,000 clones, about 85% of which appear only once.

The V and J genes are TRBV4-1 and TRBJ2-3, with 10 nucleotides matching TRBD1. Sequencing input: peripheral blood. The clonotype was recovered from a man between 50 and 59 years old with active COVID-19. The DNA for the CDR3 is TGCGCCAGCAGCCAAGCCGACAGGGGGCGTACAGATACGCAGTATTTT. Its protein is CASSQADRGRTDTQYF.